This T cell receptor (beta chain) stems from a study of regulatory T cells in long-lasting Graves disease. Study details: Graves' patients with a new diagnosis had received antithyroid drugs under 3 months.

TCR beta libraries were built with iRepertoire HTBI primers and Arm-PCR of CDR3 regions. In TCRdb, the multiplex PCR reads were re-called with MiXCR into one record per CDR3 protein. The sample lists 350,000 to 500,000 distinct CDR3 sequences, 16% occurring once. Stated time point: newly diagnosed GD, antithyroid drugs for less than 3 months. The TCR library used RNA extracted from PBMCs. The patients were drawn from one endocrinology department in Xi'an, China. J lost 8 bases, V lost 3 bases, and 16 bases had no gene match. CDR3 length equals 19 residues. Germline V CDR1 and CDR2: MNHGY, SVAAGI. The same sample was also used in a study of T cells in Graves' hyperthyroidism and ophthalmopathy. Per that paper: Exclusion followed for patients with uncontrolled infection, other autoimmune disease, pregnancy or lactation. Primed by the HTBI set, a first-round RT-PCR was run on the TCR CDR3.

The chain joins TRBV6-9 to TRBJ2-1; 13 positions agree with TRBD2. The sequence derives from a woman aged 18-29 years with Graves disease. Source: peripheral blood mononuclear cells (PBMCs), taken at new diagnosis, from a patient treated with antithyroid drugs. The CDR3 DNA reads TGTGCCAGCAGTTACTCTATTCTGCCCAGACTAGCGGGAGGAGATGAGCAGTTCTTC. It yields the protein CASSYSILPRLAGGDEQFF.